This T cell receptor (beta chain) comes out of a study of CD8 T cells in Susac syndrome. Whole-study findings and limits: In Susac syndrome, the CD4+ T cell repertoires did not show clonal expansion.

The CDR3 extends over 14 amino acids. V was pared by 5 bases and J by 0 bases, with 13 bases between. CDR1 is DFQATT and CDR2 is SNEGSKA in the germline V gene (reference sequence). Random hexamers were used to reverse transcribe an amount of roughly 0.45 to 1 ug RNA. TCRdb analysed the immunoSEQ multiplex PCR reads with MiXCR anew, one entry per CDR3 protein. The table lists 55,000 to 80,000 distinct CDR3 sequences, 93% of them singletons. Notes on this clonotype: Its specificity is not known.

The V gene is TRBV20-1, the J gene TRBJ1-1, with D unresolved. Specimen: CD4+ T cells from PBMCs. The sequence was obtained from a human donor with Susac syndrome. CDR3 sequence: CSAQRDGMNTEAFF. Written as DNA, the CDR3 is TGCAGTGCTCAAAGAGACGGGATGAACACTGAAGCTTTCTTT.